This T cell receptor beta chain was captured by sequencing in a study of blood T cell repertoires in COVID-19. Study-level information: Collection of acute and convalescent COVID-19 samples took place in the United States, Italy and Spain. From T cells, B-cell-depleted T cells, or PBMCs came the material, which was cDNA or gDNA.

Seattle patients were enrolled while actively infected and followed longitudinally. CDR3 length equals 13 residues. From germline, CDR1 is MNHEY and CDR2 SVGAGI. Between the trimmed V and J ends, which lost 10 bases and 6 bases, there was a span of 16 bases. Under the authors' procedure: It was from reference gene primer amplification that nucleated cell counts were estimated. Data came from immunoSEQ multiplex PCR; TCRdb stores just in-frame clones and leaves some out. V, J and clone size are those of that table, while D and trimming were read from the DNA. The sample comprises fewer than 250,000 clones, around nine tenths of which are singletons, and 0.82% rests with the top ten.

The sequence was obtained from a man in his sixties with COVID-19, enrolled during active disease. The V call is TRBV6-5, the J call TRBJ2-1; no clear D gene. The sample consisted of peripheral blood. CDR3 loop: CATKRGVSNEQFF. The CDR3 DNA reads TGTGCCACCAAGCGAGGCGTGAGCAATGAGCAGTTCTTC.